Below are 14 T cell receptor beta chains sequenced from a single sample in a study of graft-versus-host responses after intestinal transplantation. Method: immunoSEQ multiplex PCR; TCRdb's copy keeps in-frame clones and lacks some. The table has 35,000 to 50,000 clones, roughly 95% seen once. The material sequenced was PBMCs, taken about 11 months after intestinal transplant. The source of these receptors is a human patient who received an intestinal transplant, so some T cells may come from the graft donor.

The J gene is TRBJ2-5, the V gene TRBV30, with unresolved D. The germline gives CDR1 GTSNPN, CDR2 SVGIG (reference sequence). CDR3 length: 14 amino acids. Trimming cost V 1 base and J 0 bases, with 9 bases left between them. The CDR3 protein is CAWSAEMYQETQYF. Here the CDR3 DNA reads TGTGCCTGGAGTGCAGAAATGTACCAAGAGACCCAGTACTTC.

This chain joins TRBV15 and TRBJ1-2; TRBD1 matches at 9 bases. This CDR3 contains 16 residues. V was clipped by 0 bases and J by 7 bases; unmatched bases: 9. Germline V gene lookup returns CDR1 LNHNV and CDR2 YYDKDF (reference sequence). CDR3 DNA sequence: TGTGCCACCAGCAGAGAACTTGACAGGGGGATAGGTGGCTACACCTTC. This gives the protein CATSRELDRGIGGYTF.

As DNA, the CDR3 is TGTGCCAGCAGCTTAAATAGTCCGGGACCTACGAACACCGGGGAGCTGTTTTTT. Its translation is CASSLNSPGPTNTGELFF. The chain joins TRBV7-3 to TRBJ2-2, with D perhaps TRBD1 or TRBD2 (5 bases each). CDR1 is SGHTA and CDR2 is FQGTGA in the germline V gene. Between the trimmed V and J ends, which lost 1 base and 0 bases, there was a span of 15 bases. The CDR3 covers 18 residues.

The chain links TRBV6-5 to TRBJ1-4; D may be TRBD1 (5 bases). The CDR3 totals 13 residues. Germline V gene data show CDR1 as MNHEY and CDR2 as SVGAGI. V dropped 0 bases and J dropped 11 bases, with 10 bases sitting between them. CDR3 in amino acids: CASSYSIGGKLFF. CDR3 nucleotide sequence: TGTGCCAGCAGTTACTCGATCGGGGGGAAACTGTTTTTT.

The chain is built from TRBV6-1 and TRBJ2-7; 9 nucleotides agree with TRBD1. Germline loops: CDR1 MNHNS, CDR2 SASEGT. The junction had 7 bases not matched to a gene; V was cut back by 4 bases and J by 3 bases. The CDR3 runs 15 residues. The DNA of the CDR3 is TGTGCCAGCAGTGGAAACAGGGGGCGCCGCTACGAGCAGTACTTC. It encodes CASSGNRGRRYEQYF.

The chain employs TRBV5-5 and TRBJ2-1; the D call may be TRBD1 or TRBD2 (5 bases each). CDR3 length equals 15 residues. Germline assignment: CDR1 SGHKS and CDR2 YYEKEE (reference sequence). V lost 1 base and J 2 bases, leaving 10 bases between the germline ends. The CDR3 loop reads CASSLTGGTYNEQFF. In nucleotides, the CDR3 is TGTGCCAGCAGCTTGACTGGGGGAACCTACAATGAGCAGTTCTTC.

The rearrangement joins TRBV2 to TRBJ2-3; no clear D. The CDR3 is made up of 12 amino acids. V was pared by 6 bases and J by 8 bases, with 12 bases between. Germline assignment: CDR1 SNHLY and CDR2 FYNNEI. The CDR3 is CASRADAATQYF. The CDR3 nucleotides read TGTGCCAGCAGGGCGGACGCAGCTACGCAGTATTTT.

The chain combines TRBV27 with TRBJ2-5, with 8 bases matching TRBD1. V shed 3 bases and J 5 bases; nucleotides not matched to a gene: 5. Germline V gene data show CDR1 as MNHEY and CDR2 as SMNVEV (reference sequence). The CDR3 has 14 amino acids. The CDR3 loop reads CASSFQGARETQYF. CDR3 nucleotide sequence: TGTGCCAGCAGTTTTCAGGGGGCCCGGGAGACCCAGTACTTC.

V usage is TRBV5-4 and J usage is TRBJ1-3; D is perhaps TRBD1 (6 bases). CDR1 is SGHNT, CDR2 YYREEE, per germline (reference sequence). The CDR3 is 15 residues long. Trimming left V 4 bases short and J 7 bases short, with 18 bases between. Here the CDR3 DNA reads TGTGCCAGCAGCACCCCCGGAGGGGGAAGGAACACCATATATTTT. It yields the protein CASSTPGGGRNTIYF.

V and J are TRBV10-3 and TRBJ2-1; D not certain. This CDR3 contains 12 residues. The germline CDR1 and CDR2 sequences are ENHRY and SYGVKD. V was shortened by 10 bases and J by 5 bases, with 12 bases between the two germline ends. CDR3 DNA sequence: TGTGCCACCCGAACAGAAAACAATGAGCAGTTCTTC. Amino acid sequence: CATRTENNEQFF.

V usage is TRBV30 and J usage is TRBJ1-6; TRBD1 is a possible D gene (5 bases). V was cut by 5 bases and J by 4 bases, with 15 bases left in between. Germline CDR1 and CDR2: GTSNPN and SVGIG (reference sequence). The CDR3 has 15 residues. DNA of the CDR3: TGTGCCTGGCTTGGGGCTCCGGCATATAATTCACCCCTCCACTTT. Its protein is CAWLGAPAYNSPLHF. The variable domain in full, with the rest retrieved from reference TRBV30 and TRBJ1-6, is SQTIHQWPATLVQPVGSPLSLECTVEGTSNPNLYWYRQAAGRGLQLLFYSVGIGQISSEVPQNLSASRPQDRQFILSSKKLLLSDSGFYLCAWLGAPAYNSPLHFGNGTRLTVT.

J is TRBJ1-1 and V is TRBV27; 7 positions match TRBD1. CDR3 size: 15 residues. Germline V gives CDR1 MNHEY, CDR2 SMNVEV (reference sequence). V shed 4 bases, J shed 10 bases, and the junction held 15 bases outside the gene matches. This CDR3 is CASSSDRDGQLGAFF. For the CDR3, the DNA is TGTGCCAGCAGTTCCGACAGGGATGGACAGCTAGGAGCTTTCTTT.

The V and J genes are TRBV18 and TRBJ2-7; a weak D match, TRBD1 (7 bases). Germline CDR1 reads KGHSH; CDR2 reads LQKENI. The CDR3 is made up of 15 amino acids. V was cut by 3 bases and J by 4 bases, with 16 bases left in between. CDR3 loop: CASSPGGAGGYEQYF. The DNA for the CDR3 is TGTGCCAGCTCACCCGGAGGAGCAGGGGGGTACGAGCAGTACTTC. The variable domain in full, with the rest retrieved from reference TRBV18 and TRBJ2-7, is NAGVMQNPRHLVRRRGQEARLRCSPMKGHSHVYWYRQLPEEGLKFMVYLQKENIIDESGMPKERFSAEFPKEGPSILRIQQVVRGDSAAYFCASSPGGAGGYEQYFGPGTRLTVT.

The chain joins TRBV29-1 to TRBJ2-7, with 9 bases lining up with TRBD1. Germline CDR1 is SQVTM and CDR2 is ANQGSEA. J lost 3 bases, V lost 3 bases, and 3 bases had no gene match. There are 13 residues in the CDR3. The CDR3 bases are TGCAGCGTTGACCGGACAGGGGACTACGAGCAGTACTTC. Translating it yields CSVDRTGDYEQYF.